This T cell receptor (beta chain) comes out of a study of cytomegalovirus exposure and HLA in healthy donors. Study observations and caveats: Rarity marked most TCR sequences, yet some public TCRs occurred in many donors. A few CMV-associated chains were confirmed in vitro to be specific for CMV antigens. High specificity and sensitivity for cytomegalovirus status were reported for the classifier. It was 150 to 200 TCR beta chains that were listed as cytomegalovirus-associated.

Germline lookup yields CDR1 SGDLS and CDR2 YYNGEE. CDR3 length: 16 amino acids. V shed 0 bases, J shed 3 bases, and the junction held 4 bases outside the gene matches. In regard to this clone: Its target is not known.

Sequencing was performed with immunoSEQ multiplex PCR; in TCRdb, only in-frame clones are kept and a portion is missing. The data contain 150,000 to 200,000 clones, about 84% of them singletons. The sequenced sample was PBMCs. The rearrangement links TRBV9 to TRBJ2-1; 9 nucleotides agree with TRBD2. The source of this sequence is a woman younger than 30 in good health and CMV-seronegative. CDR3 sequence: CASSVGAGGNYNEQFF. In DNA form, the CDR3 reads TGTGCCAGCAGCGTAGGGGCGGGAGGGAACTACAATGAGCAGTTCTTC. Variable domain in full (rest from reference TRBV9 and TRBJ2-1): DSGVTQTPKHLITATGQRVTLRCSPRSGDLSVYWYQQSLDQGLQFLIQYYNGEERAKGNILERFSAQQFPDLHSELNLSSLELGDSALYFCASSVGAGGNYNEQFFGPGTRLTVL.